The 16 T cell receptor beta chains reported below all come from one sample, sequenced in a study of blood T cell repertoires in COVID-19. Here immunoSEQ multiplex PCR was the method, and the copy in TCRdb shows in-frame clones only, minus some. Among some 200,000 clones listed, approximately 80% were seen once. Sequenced input: peripheral blood. Receptors were obtained from a woman aged 70-85 years with COVID-19, enrolled during active disease.

This clone was seen more than once but under ten times. J is TRBJ1-6 and V is TRBV27, with TRBD1 matching over 8 bases. Germline V gene data show CDR1 as MNHEY and CDR2 as SMNVEV (reference sequence). V dropped 2 bases and J dropped 9; count of bases not matched to a gene: 6. This CDR3 has 15 amino acids. CDR3 sequence: CASSLAQGVGSPLHF. CDR3 in DNA: TGTGCCAGCAGTTTAGCACAGGGGGTTGGTTCACCCCTCCACTTT.

The chain links TRBV19 to TRBJ2-5; weak D call: TRBD1 (6 bases). The ends were cut back, 8 bases at V and 3 bases at J, with 16 bases in the middle. This CDR3 is 14 amino acids long. From germline, CDR1 is LNHDA and CDR2 SQIVND (reference sequence). The CDR3 region is CASSRAGAKETQYF. In nucleotides, the CDR3 is TGTGCCAGTTCCCGAGCAGGGGCGAAAGAGACCCAGTACTTC.

V gene TRBV3-1 (or the pseudogene TRBV3-2) combines with J gene TRBJ2-7, with TRBD2 identical over 11 bases. J was trimmed by 5 bases and V by 6 bases; bases with no gene match: 9. Looked up from germline, CDR1 is LGHDT and CDR2 is YNNKEL (reference sequence). This CDR3 contains 15 residues. The CDR3 DNA follows: TGTGCCAGCAGGGCTAGCGGGAGGAAAGGTAACGAGCAGTACTTC. Translated, it gives CASRASGRKGNEQYF.

This rearrangement joins TRBV2 to TRBJ1-2, with D hard to call. Germline CDR1 SNHLY, CDR2 FYNNEI. The V end lost 4 bases, the J end lost 1 base, and 16 bases lay between the germline ends. The CDR3 is 16 residues long. CDR3 in DNA: TGTGCCAGCAGTGTTTCCTCGGCGAGGATTAACTATGGCTACACCTTC. It is translated as CASSVSSARINYGYTF.

The chain links TRBV2 to TRBJ2-3; TRBD2 aligns across 8 bases. This CDR3 contains 14 residues. The V gene's germline CDR1 is SNHLY and CDR2 FYNNEI. V gave up 6 bases and J gave up 3 bases; unmatched junction bases: 5. CDR3 sequence: CASRPERGTDTQYF. The DNA of the CDR3 is TGTGCCAGCAGGCCGGAGCGGGGGACAGATACGCAGTATTTT.

This clone was seen only a few times. The gene calls are TRBV19 and TRBJ1-4; D remains ambiguous. Per germline, CDR1 LNHDA and CDR2 SQIVND (reference sequence). Trimming pared 3 bases from V and 4 bases from J, leaving 6 bases between. The CDR3 contains 13 residues. This chain's CDR3 is CASSIASNEKLFF. CDR3 in DNA: TGTGCCAGTAGTATCGCGAGTAATGAAAAACTGTTTTTT.

The V and J genes are TRBV28 and TRBJ1-2; maybe TRBD1 (5 bases). This CDR3 has 14 residues. The V gene's germline CDR1 is MDHEN and CDR2 SYDVKM. V was trimmed by 3 bases and J by 7 bases, leaving 15 bases between them. The CDR3 is CASSLPREVGGYTF. As DNA, the CDR3 is TGTGCCAGCAGTTTGCCCAGGGAAGTTGGTGGCTACACCTTC.

This sequence joins TRBV3-1 (or the pseudogene TRBV3-2) and TRBJ1-1, with D possibly matching TRBD1 (6 bases). V dropped 0 bases and J dropped 11 bases, with 10 bases sitting between them. CDR1 and CDR2 from the germline V gene are LGHDT and YNNKEL (reference sequence). The CDR3 has 12 amino acids. The CDR3 spells CASSQETGLAFF. CDR3 bases: TGTGCCAGCAGCCAAGAAACAGGGTTGGCTTTCTTT.

Concerning this clone itself: Sequence at one end of the junction differs from germline and may be a read error. The rearrangement joins TRBV6-6 to TRBJ1-5; the D is unclear. Germline V gene sequence: CDR1 MNHNY, CDR2 SVGAGI (reference sequence). The CDR3 has 13 amino acids. The CDR3: CASVGDSNQRQHF. The CDR3 bases are TGTGCCAGCGTTGGTGATAGCAATCAGCGCCAGCATTTT.

The chain carries TRBV19 and TRBJ2-1; 12 bases fit TRBD2. The length of the CDR3 is 16 residues. CDR1 and CDR2 (germline): LNHDA, SQIVND (reference sequence). Trimming at V came to 6 bases and at J to 9 bases, leaving 12 bases not matched to a gene. The CDR3 loop is CASSPRASGRATEQFF. In DNA, the CDR3 is TGTGCCAGTAGCCCAAGGGCTAGCGGGAGGGCCACTGAGCAGTTCTTC.

V is TRBV9 and J is TRBJ1-1, with unresolved D. Germline CDR1 reads SGDLS; CDR2 reads YYNGEE. The CDR3 loop spans 11 amino acids. V was trimmed by 0 bases and J by 10 bases, leaving 7 bases between them. CDR3 nucleotides: TGTGCCAGCAGCGTAGGGAGTCGAGCTTTCTTT. Residues: CASSVGSRAFF.

CDR3 protein: CASSSPSLAGGYEQYF. For the CDR3, the DNA is TGTGCCAGCAGTTCCCCCTCACTAGCGGGGGGCTACGAGCAGTACTTC. The chain carries TRBV28 and TRBJ2-7, with 12 bases fitting TRBD2. Germline V gene data show CDR1 as MDHEN and CDR2 as SYDVKM. The CDR3 contains 16 residues. J was trimmed by 3 bases and V by 4 bases; bases with no gene match: 7.

The chain couples TRBV6-2 or TRBV6-3 to TRBJ1-2, with 12 bases matching TRBD1. This CDR3 is built from 15 residues. Germline-derived CDR1 and CDR2 are MNHEY and SVGEGT. After removal of 5 bases from V and 8 bases from J, the junction contained 9 bases not matched to a gene. CDR3 residues: CASSTPGQGAVGYTF. CDR3 in DNA: TGTGCCAGCAGTACTCCGGGACAGGGGGCCGTCGGCTACACCTTC.

The table lists this clone with a few counts. The chain combines TRBV5-4 with TRBJ2-7; a possible D gene is TRBD1 (5 bases). The V end lost 0 bases, the J end lost 6 bases, and 7 bases lay between the germline ends. Germline lookup yields CDR1 SGHNT and CDR2 YYREEE (reference sequence). The CDR3 is made up of 12 amino acids. For the CDR3, the DNA is TGTGCCAGCAGCTTGGAAAGGGGCGAGCAGTACTTC. It specifies CASSLERGEQYF.

The CDR3 DNA follows: TGTGCCAGCTCAAGTATGCGGGGACAAGAGACCCAGTACTTC. As protein: CASSSMRGQETQYF. The rearrangement links TRBV18 to TRBJ2-5; TRBD2 is a possible D gene (6 bases). With 5 bases removed from V and 2 bases from J, the gap between germline ends came to 12 bases. This CDR3 has 14 residues. Looked up from germline, CDR1 is KGHSH and CDR2 is LQKENI.

The V call is TRBV5-1, the J call TRBJ1-6, with no clear D. The germline V and J ends were trimmed by 3 bases and 9 bases, with 16 bases remaining between them. Germline V lookup: CDR1 SGHRS, CDR2 YFSETQ. The CDR3 has 15 residues. CDR3 bases: TGCGCCAGCAGCTGGGGAGGAGCGGGCGGTTCACCCCTCCACTTT. Encoded protein: CASSWGGAGGSPLHF.